This T cell receptor beta chain appears in the sequencing data of a study of T cells after yellow fever vaccination. The germline V and J ends were trimmed by 1 base and 5 bases, with 6 bases remaining between them. CDR1 KGHDR and CDR2 SFDVKD come from the germline V gene. The CDR3 loop spans 13 amino acids. Whole-study findings and limits: Detected again after the booster were most primary-vaccination clones, at approximately 96% CD4 and approximately 87% CD8. A weaker secondary response peaked on day 5, the primary on day 15. Within FACS-sorted repertoires, abundant clonotypes contaminating from the bulk population could be present.

Making TCR cDNA involved 5'RACE template switching, which added UMIs and a universal primer site. A single record per CDR3 protein comes from TCRdb applying MiXCR to the 5' RACE reads. The sample shows tens of thousands of distinct CDR3 sequences, 5.2% of them seen only once. This clonotype was seen many times. The genes are TRBV24-1 and TRBJ2-3; a weak D match, TRBD1 (5 bases). The input for sequencing was PBMCs, either bulk or a sorted T-cell subset (CD4+, CD8+, memory, or dextramer-sorted; not recorded which), taken around 45 days after the first yellow fever vaccination. This clonotype was sampled from a man younger than 35 who received the YFV17D yellow fever vaccine. CDR3 nucleotide sequence: TGTGCCACCAGTGATTTTAGGGGAGATACGCAGTATTTT. Residues: CATSDFRGDTQYF.